These 24 T cell receptor beta chains came from one sample sequenced in a study of blood T cell repertoires in COVID-19. The protocol was immunoSEQ multiplex PCR, while the TCRdb copy is restricted to in-frame clones and leaves out a portion. The table has roughly 230,000 clones, 75% to 85% seen once. The sequenced sample consisted of peripheral blood. These receptors were taken from a human donor in a cohort sampled during active COVID-19.

J is TRBJ1-1 and V is TRBV19, with D tentatively TRBD1 (5 bases). From germline, CDR1 is LNHDA and CDR2 SQIVND (reference sequence). Trimming removed 9 bases at V and 4 bases at J, with 18 bases between. The CDR3 is made up of 14 amino acids. The CDR3 spells CASDLGPGGTEAFF. DNA of the CDR3: TGTGCCAGCGACCTGGGGCCGGGGGGCACTGAAGCTTTCTTT.

The chain uses TRBV10-3 and TRBJ2-2; D may be TRBD2 (5 bases). V lost 10 bases and J lost 3, with 24 bases in between. Germline V gives CDR1 ENHRY, CDR2 SYGVKD. This CDR3 contains 17 residues. The CDR3 bases are TGTGCCAGCTCCCCCCAACCAGCGGCGCCCGACACCGGGGAGCTGTTTTTT. Residues: CASSPQPAAPDTGELFF.

The chain couples TRBV6-6 to TRBJ1-3; a possible D gene is TRBD1 (5 bases). V was shortened by 8 bases and J by 0 bases, with 11 bases between the two germline ends. This CDR3 comprises 14 residues. Germline V gene lookup returns CDR1 MNHNY and CDR2 SVGAGI (reference sequence). This CDR3 reads CASAGGVSGNTIYF. CDR3 nucleotides: TGTGCCAGCGCGGGGGGGGTCTCTGGAAACACCATATATTTT.

The V gene is TRBV7-8, the J gene TRBJ2-3, with 9 nucleotides matching TRBD1. This CDR3 contains 16 residues. V dropped 1 base and J dropped 3; count of bases not matched to a gene: 5. The germline gives CDR1 SGHVS, CDR2 FQNEAQ. CDR3 amino acids: CASSLEGTGRTDTQYF. The CDR3 DNA reads TGTGCCAGCAGCTTAGAGGGGACAGGGAGGACAGATACGCAGTATTTT.

The V gene is TRBV4-1, the J gene TRBJ2-2, with D perhaps matching TRBD1 (6 bases). CDR3 length equals 17 residues. CDR1 is MGHRA, CDR2 YSYEKL, per germline. The V end lost 4 bases, the J end lost 5 bases, and 20 bases lay between the germline ends. CDR3 loop: CASSLGNRAPGTGELFF. The DNA of the CDR3 is TGCGCCAGCAGCCTCGGGAACAGGGCCCCCGGGACCGGGGAGCTGTTTTTT.

This sequence joins TRBV6-4 and TRBJ1-5; a possible D gene is TRBD1 (6 bases). Germline values: CDR1 MRHNA, CDR2 SNTAGT. Trimming cost V 3 bases and J 5 bases, with 11 bases left between them. CDR3 length: 14 residues. The CDR3, as DNA: TGTGCCAGCAGTGATGGGGGGGCCGATCAGCCCCAGCATTTT. Its protein product is CASSDGGADQPQHF.

This chain uses TRBV9 with TRBJ2-5; 8 bases agree with TRBD1. The CDR3 has 15 amino acids. In germline, CDR1 is SGDLS, CDR2 YYNGEE. V lost 0 bases, J lost 4 bases, and 5 bases stayed unmatched. The CDR3 bases are TGTGCCAGCAGCGTAGGGGACAGGACTATAGAGACCCAGTACTTC. Residues: CASSVGDRTIETQYF.

The table lists this clone with a few counts. The chain recombines TRBV4-2 with TRBJ2-7, with 10 bases fitting TRBD2. CDR1 and CDR2 (germline): LGHNA, YNFKEQ. CDR3 length equals 15 residues. J gave up 2 bases and V 5 bases, and 6 bases lay outside the gene matches. The CDR3, as DNA: TGTGCCAGCAGCGTCGGACTAGCGGAACCCTACGAGCAGTACTTC. It specifies CASSVGLAEPYEQYF.

This clone came up a few times. The chain combines TRBV3-1 (or the pseudogene TRBV3-2) with TRBJ1-1, with 7 bases lining up with TRBD1. The CDR3 sequence is 16 residues long. Germline V gene sequence: CDR1 LGHDT, CDR2 YNNKEL (reference sequence). V shed 5 bases and J 6 bases; nucleotides not matched to a gene: 15. CDR3 bases: TGTGCCAGCAGCGGGAGCCAGGGGGGCGGGAAGGCTGAAGCTTTCTTT. Translation gives CASSGSQGGGKAEAFF.

The chain couples TRBV11-3 to TRBJ2-7; TRBD1 matches at 10 bases. There are 15 residues in the CDR3. Trimming took 3 bases from V and 4 from J; bases not matched to a gene: 6. Germline lookup yields CDR1 SGHNT and CDR2 YENEEA. The CDR3 here is CASSLGQGNGYEQYF. Here the CDR3 DNA reads TGTGCCAGCAGCTTGGGACAGGGGAACGGGTACGAGCAGTACTTC.

This clone came up many times. This sequence joins TRBV2 and TRBJ2-2, with 9 nucleotides matching TRBD2. This CDR3 is built from 14 residues. V trimming: 2 bases; J trimming: 7 bases; junction bases outside the gene matches: 2. From germline, CDR1 is SNHLY and CDR2 FYNNEI. The CDR3 sequence: CASSELAGIGELFF. CDR3 DNA: TGTGCCAGCAGTGAACTAGCGGGGATCGGGGAGCTGTTTTTT.

The chain recombines TRBV13 with TRBJ2-1, with 7 bases that match TRBD2. CDR3 length: 14 residues. In germline, CDR1 is PRHDT, CDR2 FYEKMQ (reference sequence). V shed 2 bases and J 4 bases; nucleotides not matched to a gene: 2. DNA of the CDR3: TGTGCCAGCAGCTTACGGCGGGAGTACAATGAGCAGTTCTTC. This encodes CASSLRREYNEQFF.

The chain employs TRBV3-1 (or the pseudogene TRBV3-2) and TRBJ2-2; D is possibly TRBD2 (6 bases). The germline gives CDR1 LGHDT, CDR2 YNNKEL (reference sequence). V was shortened by 4 bases and J by 7 bases, with 25 bases between the two germline ends. This CDR3 contains 18 residues. CDR3 residues: CASSPQWFGGIRDGELFF. DNA of the CDR3: TGTGCCAGCAGCCCCCAGTGGTTTGGGGGGATCAGGGACGGGGAGCTGTTTTTT.

The V call is TRBV5-1, the J call TRBJ2-7; 10 nucleotides align to TRBD2. The trim removed 0 bases at V and 5 bases at J, leaving 8 bases unmatched. CDR3 size: 16 residues. Germline CDR1 reads SGHRS; CDR2 reads YFSETQ. The CDR3 here is CASSLVWASGSNEQYF. CDR3 coding DNA: TGCGCCAGCAGCTTGGTTTGGGCTAGCGGGAGCAACGAGCAGTACTTC.

Here the CDR3 reads CASSYRGLAGGNEQFF. CDR3 coding DNA: TGTGCCAGCAGTTACCGGGGACTAGCGGGGGGCAATGAGCAGTTCTTC. This sequence joins TRBV6-6 and TRBJ2-1, with TRBD2 identical over 15 bases. The germline V gene encodes CDR1 MNHNY and CDR2 SVGAGI (reference sequence). Losses at the gene ends were 2 bases for V and 6 bases for J; bases not matched to a gene: 2. This CDR3 has 16 residues.

This clone was found a few times. The J gene is TRBJ1-1, the V gene TRBV18; maybe TRBD1 (5 bases). CDR1 and CDR2 (germline): KGHSH, LQKENI. There are 15 residues in the CDR3. Deletions cut 0 bases from V and 2 bases from J, with 10 bases between. CDR3: CASSPPNGGNTEAFF. The CDR3 bases are TGTGCCAGCTCACCACCGAACGGGGGTAACACTGAAGCTTTCTTT.

V usage is TRBV5-4 and J usage is TRBJ1-3, with D possibly being TRBD1 (6 bases). V was clipped by 0 bases and J by 4 bases, with 11 bases between them. The germline CDR1 and CDR2 sequences are SGHNT and YYREEE (reference sequence). The CDR3 consists of 15 residues. The CDR3 coding sequence is TGTGCCAGCAGCTTGGACCAGGGGCACGGAAACACCATATATTTT. Its protein is CASSLDQGHGNTIYF.

The rearrangement links TRBV5-1 to TRBJ2-7, with D tentatively TRBD1 (6 bases). In germline, CDR1 is SGHRS, CDR2 YFSETQ. V was clipped by 4 bases and J by 0 bases, with 14 bases between them. The CDR3 loop spans 15 amino acids. As DNA, the CDR3 is TGCGCCAGCAGCCAGAACAGGGACCTCTCCTACGAGCAGTACTTC. Protein: CASSQNRDLSYEQYF.

This clone was counted once. This chain links TRBV11-2 with TRBJ2-7, with 10 positions matching TRBD1. V was pared by 5 bases and J by 3 bases, with 7 bases of the junction left unmatched. Germline assignment: CDR1 SGHAT and CDR2 FQNNGV. This CDR3 comprises 15 residues. The CDR3 nucleotides are TGTGCCAGCAGCCGACGGACAGGGGGTCTCTACGAGCAGTACTTC. Translating gives CASSRRTGGLYEQYF. The entire variable domain, with the rest obtained from reference TRBV11-2 and TRBJ2-7, is as follows: EAGVAQSPRYKIIEKRQSVAFWCNPISGHATLYWYQQILGQGPKLLIQFQNNGVVDDSQLPKDRFSAERLKGVDSTLKIQPAKLEDSAVYLCASSRRTGGLYEQYFGPGTRLTVT.

The V call is TRBV28, the J call TRBJ2-2; D is ambiguous. V gave up 3 bases and J gave up 2 bases, with 4 bases separating them. The CDR3 spans 13 residues. Germline lookup yields CDR1 MDHEN and CDR2 SYDVKM. In nucleotides, the CDR3 is TGTGCCAGCAGTTTTACTAACACCGGGGAGCTGTTTTTT. Protein: CASSFTNTGELFF.

The chain recombines TRBV4-1 with TRBJ2-7, with 7 bases identical to TRBD2. The CDR3 spans 18 residues. CDR1 and CDR2 (germline): MGHRA, YSYEKL. J was trimmed by 5 bases and V by 4 bases; bases with no gene match: 20. CDR3 sequence reads: CASSLKFPRLSGINEQYF. In DNA, the CDR3 is TGCGCCAGCAGCCTCAAGTTCCCCCGCTTGAGCGGGATAAACGAGCAGTACTTC.

This rearrangement joins TRBV5-1 to TRBJ1-4; D call uncertain. Germline CDR1 SGHRS, CDR2 YFSETQ. This CDR3 has 15 residues. The V end lost 4 bases, the J end lost 4 bases, and 14 bases lay between the germline ends. CDR3 in amino acids: CASSVAGSRNEKLFF. The CDR3 nucleotides read TGCGCCAGCAGCGTAGCCGGGTCGCGTAATGAAAAACTGTTTTTT.

The CDR3, as DNA: TGTGCCAGTAGTAGCCGGGACAGGGGAACCCCTAAAGCTTTCTTT. It yields the protein CASSSRDRGTPKAFF. The chain joins TRBV19 to TRBJ1-1; 10 bases fit TRBD1. Germline lookup yields CDR1 LNHDA and CDR2 SQIVND (reference sequence). Unmatched junction bases numbered 11, after V lost 4 bases and J lost 9 bases. The CDR3 has 15 residues.

CDR3 sequence (DNA): TGTGCCAGCAGCTTAAACTCCCAGGGTTACAATGAGCAGTTCTTC. Protein sequence: CASSLNSQGYNEQFF. This sequence joins TRBV7-3 and TRBJ2-1; tentative D call: TRBD1 (5 bases). V was cut by 1 base and J by 4 bases, with 11 bases left in between. The CDR3 contains 15 residues. Germline CDR1 and CDR2: SGHTA and FQGTGA.